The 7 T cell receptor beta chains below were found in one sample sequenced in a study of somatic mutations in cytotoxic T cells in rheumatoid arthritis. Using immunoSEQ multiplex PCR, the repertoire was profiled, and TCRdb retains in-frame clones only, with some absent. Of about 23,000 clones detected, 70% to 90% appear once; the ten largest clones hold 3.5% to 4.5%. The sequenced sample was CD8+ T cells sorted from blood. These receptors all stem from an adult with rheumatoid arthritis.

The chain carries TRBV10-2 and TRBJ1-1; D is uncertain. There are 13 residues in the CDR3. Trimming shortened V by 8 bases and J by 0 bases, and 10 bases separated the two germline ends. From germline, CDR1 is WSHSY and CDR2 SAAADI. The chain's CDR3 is CASDGGMNTEAFF. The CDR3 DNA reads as TGCGCCAGCGATGGAGGGATGAACACTGAAGCTTTCTTT.

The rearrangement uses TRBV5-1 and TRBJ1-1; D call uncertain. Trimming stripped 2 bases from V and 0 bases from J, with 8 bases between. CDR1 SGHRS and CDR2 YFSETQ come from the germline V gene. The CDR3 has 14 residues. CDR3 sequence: CASSFSDMNTEAFF. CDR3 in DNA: TGCGCCAGCAGCTTTAGCGATATGAACACTGAAGCTTTCTTT.

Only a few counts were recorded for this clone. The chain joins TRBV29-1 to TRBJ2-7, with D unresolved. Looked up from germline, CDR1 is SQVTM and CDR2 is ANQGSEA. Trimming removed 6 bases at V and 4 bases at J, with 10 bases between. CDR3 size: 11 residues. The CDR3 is CSVSANYEQYF. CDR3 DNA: TGCAGCGTGTCGGCCAATTACGAGCAGTACTTC.

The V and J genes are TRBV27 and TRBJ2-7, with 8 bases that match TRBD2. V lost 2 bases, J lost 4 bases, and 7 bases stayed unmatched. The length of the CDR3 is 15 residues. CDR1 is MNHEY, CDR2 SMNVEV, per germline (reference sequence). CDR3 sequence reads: CASSLTGGAGYEQYF. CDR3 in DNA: TGTGCCAGCAGTTTAACCGGGGGGGCAGGGTACGAGCAGTACTTC.

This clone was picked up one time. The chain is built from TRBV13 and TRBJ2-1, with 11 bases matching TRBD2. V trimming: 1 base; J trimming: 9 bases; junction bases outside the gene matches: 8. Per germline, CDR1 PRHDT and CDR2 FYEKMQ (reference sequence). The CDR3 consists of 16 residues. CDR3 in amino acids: CASSLDGSGGGREQFF. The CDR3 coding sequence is TGTGCCAGCAGCTTAGACGGTAGCGGGGGGGGGCGTGAGCAGTTCTTC.

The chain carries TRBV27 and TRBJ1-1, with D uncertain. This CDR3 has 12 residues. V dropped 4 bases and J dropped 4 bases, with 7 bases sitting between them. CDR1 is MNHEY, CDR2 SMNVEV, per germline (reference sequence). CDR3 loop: CASSSGLTEAFF. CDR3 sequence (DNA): TGTGCCAGCAGTTCCGGACTCACTGAAGCTTTCTTT.

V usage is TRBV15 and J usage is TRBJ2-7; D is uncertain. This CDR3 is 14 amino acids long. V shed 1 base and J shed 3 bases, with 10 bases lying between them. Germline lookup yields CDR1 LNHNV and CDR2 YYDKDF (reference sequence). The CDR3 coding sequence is TGTGCCACCAGCAGAGCCGTCCCGGACTACGAGCAGTACTTC. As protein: CATSRAVPDYEQYF.